The 14 T cell receptor beta chains in this list originate from one sample, sequenced in a study of CD4 T cell repertoires in COVID-19. TCRdb keeps only in-frame clones here, not all; method: immunoSEQ multiplex PCR. Of approximately 75,000 clones detected, 83% appear once; the ten largest clones hold around 0.59%. This sample comprised CD4+ T cells from peripheral blood, obtained after recovery from COVID-19. These receptors originate from a human donor who had COVID-19.

This chain uses TRBV12-5 with TRBJ2-7, with 10 bases identical to TRBD1. CDR1 LGHNT and CDR2 FRNRAP come from the germline V gene. J lost 6 bases, V lost 6 bases, and 5 bases had no gene match. The CDR3 consists of 13 residues. This CDR3 reads CASGSGTGAEQYF. The CDR3 DNA follows: TGTGCTAGTGGGTCCGGGACAGGGGCCGAGCAGTACTTC.

The chain's CDR3 is CASSLAGGRNLHSPLHF. In nucleotides, the CDR3 is TGTGCCAGCAGCTTAGCGGGAGGACGGAACCTGCATTCACCCCTCCACTTT. This chain connects TRBV7-2 to TRBJ1-6; D remains unclear. The CDR3 has 17 residues. Trimming left V 0 bases short and J 8 bases short, with 17 bases between. Germline V gene sequence: CDR1 SGHTA, CDR2 FQGNSA.

The table lists this clone with a count of one. The rearrangement joins TRBV3-1 (or the pseudogene TRBV3-2) to TRBJ1-5, with D perhaps TRBD1 (5 bases). CDR3 size: 14 residues. Germline loops: CDR1 LGHDT, CDR2 YNNKEL (reference sequence). With 0 bases removed from V and 8 bases from J, the gap between germline ends came to 11 bases. The CDR3 loop reads CASSQEGGGEPQHF. The CDR3 DNA reads as TGTGCCAGCAGCCAAGAGGGGGGTGGGGAGCCCCAGCATTTT.

The rearrangement links TRBV5-1 to TRBJ2-2, with 10 nucleotides matching TRBD1. Germline trimming cut 4 bases from V and 0 bases from J; bases unmatched to any gene: 3. Germline V gene lookup returns CDR1 SGHRS and CDR2 YFSETQ. This CDR3 is built from 16 residues. Here the CDR3 DNA reads TGCGCCAGCAGCCGACAGGGGGCCTCGAACACCGGGGAGCTGTTTTTT. The encoded protein is CASSRQGASNTGELFF.

The J gene is TRBJ2-7, the V gene TRBV5-1, with TRBD1 matching 8 bases. The ends lost 3 bases at V and 6 bases at J; junction bases unmatched: 11. The length of the CDR3 is 15 residues. CDR1 is SGHRS and CDR2 is YFSETQ in the germline V gene. The CDR3 region has the DNA TGCGCCAGCAGCTCCTTGGGACAGGCAGGGGTCGAGCAGTACTTC. It codes for CASSSLGQAGVEQYF.

This chain uses TRBV10-2 with TRBJ1-1, with 8 bases lining up with TRBD1. Germline CDR1 WSHSY, CDR2 SAAADI. V was clipped by 3 bases and J by 4 bases; unmatched bases: 4. This CDR3 contains 14 residues. DNA of the CDR3: TGCGCCAGCAGTGATATTGACAGGGGCACTGAAGCTTTCTTT. Its protein is CASSDIDRGTEAFF.

V is TRBV3-1 (or the pseudogene TRBV3-2) and J is TRBJ2-5; no firm D call. The germline CDR1 and CDR2 sequences are LGHDT and YNNKEL (reference sequence). The V and J ends lost 2 bases and 4 bases respectively, with 11 bases between them. The CDR3 has 14 residues. Written as DNA, the CDR3 is TGTGCCAGCAGCCAACCGGTCAGGCTAGAGACCCAGTACTTC. Amino acids: CASSQPVRLETQYF.

This chain links TRBV27 with TRBJ2-1; 10 bases are a match to TRBD2. This CDR3 comprises 15 residues. Germline-derived CDR1 and CDR2 are MNHEY and SMNVEV (reference sequence). V shed 6 bases and J 4 bases; nucleotides not matched to a gene: 6. The CDR3 sequence is CASRGAGGLYNEQFF. CDR3 DNA sequence: TGTGCCAGCAGAGGAGCGGGGGGGCTTTACAATGAGCAGTTCTTC.

This clone was seen a few times. This chain links TRBV18 with TRBJ2-7; 9 nucleotides align to TRBD2. Germline V gene sequence: CDR1 KGHSH, CDR2 LQKENI. Trimming at V came to 2 bases and at J to 0 bases, leaving 2 bases not matched to a gene. The CDR3 sequence is 15 residues long. The CDR3 protein is CASSPSTSGSYEQYF. CDR3 nucleotides: TGTGCCAGCTCACCATCGACTAGCGGCTCCTACGAGCAGTACTTC.

V is TRBV6-2 or TRBV6-3 and J is TRBJ2-7; 9 nucleotides match TRBD1. CDR3 length: 15 amino acids. J was trimmed by 7 bases and V by 2 bases; bases with no gene match: 9. CDR1 is MNHEY, CDR2 SVGEGT, per germline. The CDR3 is CASSYTRDRAREQYF. For the CDR3, the DNA is TGTGCCAGCAGTTACACCCGGGACAGGGCTCGGGAGCAGTACTTC.

About this clone: The sample contains more than one DNA sequence encoding this CDR3. This sequence joins TRBV5-1 and TRBJ2-7; a weak D match, TRBD2 (6 bases). The CDR3 covers 14 residues. Germline V gene sequence: CDR1 SGHRS, CDR2 YFSETQ. The germline V and J ends were trimmed by 5 bases and 7 bases, with 19 bases remaining between them. The CDR3: CASSPRVGGQEQYF. Here the CDR3 DNA reads TGCGCCAGCAGTCCGAGGGTGGGGGGTCAGGAGCAGTACTTC.

The chain joins TRBV3-1 (or the pseudogene TRBV3-2) to TRBJ2-3; D unresolved. The length of the CDR3 is 15 residues. Looked up from germline, CDR1 is LGHDT and CDR2 is YNNKEL (reference sequence). Trimming left V 4 bases short and J 4 bases short, with 15 bases between. DNA of the CDR3: TGTGCCAGCAGCCCCAATATCATTTATTCAGATACGCAGTATTTT. Residues: CASSPNIIYSDTQYF.

The chain couples TRBV5-5 to TRBJ2-2; no reliable D call. The length of the CDR3 is 12 residues. V was pared by 0 bases and J by 6 bases, with 3 bases between. The V gene's germline CDR1 is SGHKS and CDR2 YYEKEE (reference sequence). CDR3 sequence: CASSLVPGELFF. In DNA form, the CDR3 reads TGTGCCAGCAGCTTGGTTCCCGGGGAGCTGTTTTTT.

A few counts support this clone. This chain joins TRBV2 and TRBJ2-6; no clear D. The ends were cut back, 6 bases at V and 0 bases at J, with 15 bases in the middle. Looked up from germline, CDR1 is SNHLY and CDR2 is FYNNEI. The CDR3 runs 17 residues. The CDR3 DNA reads as TGTGCCAGCAGCCGCGAGGCCCCGAGCTCTGGGGCCAACGTCCTGACTTTC. Amino acid sequence: CASSREAPSSGANVLTF.